This T cell receptor beta chain derives from a study of shared clonotypes between healthy human individuals. Points from the study as a whole: The small donor group covered limited genetic and exposure diversity.

To note about this clone: No antigen is known for it.

Produced via immunoSEQ multiplex PCR; TCRdb's table is partial and in-frame only. The profile shows 450,000 to 500,000 clones, about 84% of them singletons. This CDR3 contains 14 residues. The V gene's germline CDR1 is SEHNR and CDR2 FQNEAQ (reference sequence). The V end was cut by 2 bases, the J end by 0 bases, with 7 bases between. The sequence derives from a middle-aged woman in good health. Some clones in this sample may be carry-over from other donors' samples. The chain carries TRBV7-9 and TRBJ1-1; D might be TRBD1 (6 bases). Sequencing was performed on PBMCs. The CDR3 is CASSLQGMNTEAFF. CDR3 DNA: TGTGCCAGCAGCTTACAGGGGATGAACACTGAAGCTTTCTTT. Full variable domain (rest looked up from reference TRBV7-9 and TRBJ1-1): DTGVSQNPRHKITKRGQNVTFRCDPISEHNRLYWYRQTLGQGPEFLTYFQNEAQLEKSRLLSDRFSAERPKGSFSTLEIQRTEQGDSAMYLCASSLQGMNTEAFFGQGTRLTVV.